The clone carrying this TCR beta chain was found many times. The target antigen is unknown. The investigators amplified TCR beta CDR3 regions from RNA transcripts. HTBI primers were used for first-round RT-PCR of the TCR CDR3. TCRdb fed the multiplex PCR reads into MiXCR, producing one record per CDR3 protein. Altogether hundreds of thousands of distinct CDR3 sequences are present, approximately 15% being singletons, with the ten largest covering more than 3%. Researchers barred patients who had uncontrolled infection, other autoimmune disease, pregnancy or lactation. Out of over 7.5 ml of fresh peripheral blood came the PBMCs. This sample was included in a study of T cells in Graves' hyperthyroidism and ophthalmopathy. Regarding the study as a whole: A model of 13 V-J pairs discriminated ophthalmopathy from stable hyperthyroidism. Blood shared most expanded thyroid clonotypes above 0.001.

The CDR3 runs to 11 residues. Looked up from germline, CDR1 is DFQATT and CDR2 is SNEGSKA (reference sequence). This receptor was identified in a middle-aged woman with Graves' ophthalmopathy. The J gene is TRBJ2-7, the V gene TRBV20-1, with D possibly matching TRBD2 (5 bases). The sequencing input was blood. CDR3 sequence (DNA): TGCAGGCCTGTCGGGGACTACGAGCAGTACTTC. Translation: CRPVGDYEQYF.